This section outlines one T cell receptor beta chain sequence together with its context. Its antigen target is currently unknown. No qualities accompany the bases; no much larger clone lies one base away. The CDR3 regions of human TCRbeta chains were analyzed by immunosequencing. The original methods were these. TCRs in the repertoires were compared against a reference library of SARS-CoV-2-specific TCRs that had been generated with the MIRA antigen-specificity platform. Breadth was defined as the fraction of unique TCRs that were SARS-CoV-2-associated, and depth was defined as the fraction of total T cells that were SARS-CoV-2-associated. Using the MIRA data, each spike-specific TCR was assigned both to the spike region to which the TCR was reactive and to a CD4 or CD8 class. Log10-transformed breadth and depth values were compared by one-way ANOVA with Sidak's multiple comparisons tests. Imported from immuneACCESS, the table was reduced by TCRdb to in-frame sequences with V and J called. These copies leave out some clones; in studies compared against another copy, an unresolved V gene accounts for under half, and the cause of the remainder is not known. The DNA was the basis for D and trimming; V, J and clone size are from that table. The sample table shows around 110,000 clones, and almost 95% are seen once. The ten largest account for around 1.4% of the sample.

This sample was taken from a study of T cell responses to AZD1222 COVID-19 vaccine (dated by TCRdb to the early 2020s). About the full investigation: TCR sequencing covered fewer than 250 trial participants: around 210 given two doses of AZD1222 and 26 given two doses of MenACWY control vaccine. Trial participants were enrolled by age into 18-55, 56-69 and 70-plus year subgroups, with around 140, 26 and 57 TCR-sequenced participants respectively.

Broader findings and caveats from the paper: The whole spike protein was spanned by vaccine-associated CD4 TCRs, and dominant responses were seen in regions 160-218 and 743-854. Participants were mostly white British, with more females than males. The authors suggested clonal diversity may have been underestimated. Reportedly, almost half of the unique spike-specific TCRs recognized epitopes lying outside the regions that are mutated in the B.1.351 and B.1.1.7 variants. The 56-69-year group was small, and its depth increase did not reach significance, likely because of low power. Conclusions about previously exposed vaccinees are limited because only five to seven AZD1222 recipients were SARS-CoV-2 seropositive at baseline. Spike-specific TCR breadth and depth rose significantly after two AZD1222 doses compared with day 0 and with MenACWY recipients. No day 14 peak-response samples were available, so repertoires were characterized only after the peak T cell response.

The time point label for this specimen denotes: about 28 days (+/-7) after the second vaccine dose. Because spike-specific TCR depth and breadth did not differ between the two schedules, AZD1222 recipients who got a second dose at roughly 4 weeks were pooled with those who got a second dose at roughly 12 weeks. Samples from vaccinated people were obtained from the UK trials COV001 and COV002, which included a single-blind randomized controlled phase 2/3 trial of AZD1222 (ChAdOx1 nCoV-19) in healthy adults. Trial participant PBMC samples were collected at day 0 and day 28 after the second dose for TCRbeta chain sequencing. Based on the germline V gene, the CDR1 and CDR2 sequences are MDHEN and SYDVKM. Measured from the cysteine to the phenylalanine, the CDR3 is 15 residues long. The only DNA kept is the CDR3, 45 bases in frame from the first base. Trimming takes 7 bases from V and 3 bases from J, and the germline ends sit 18 bases apart.

Sequences were derived from peripheral blood, sampled 28 days after the second AZD1222 dose. This receptor was obtained from an adult who received the AZD1222 COVID-19 vaccine. Recombination linked TRBV28 to TRBJ1-2; the D gene cannot be resolved reliably. The CDR3 loop reads CASTLVLTPDYGYTF. The nucleotides read TGTGCCAGCACCTTAGTCCTGACACCCGACTATGGCTACACCTTC.